This T cell receptor (beta chain) was captured in a study of OX40 agonist ivuxolimab in advanced cancers. With regard to the full study: Ivuxolimab, which targeted the costimulatory receptor OX40 (CD134), was an agonistic, fully human IgG2 monoclonal antibody. Intravenous ivuxolimab was administered to patients every 2 weeks at six dose levels: 0.01, 0.1, 0.3, 1.5, 3 and 10 mg/kg. Of the roughly 53 patients in dose escalation, some 20 had hepatocellular carcinoma, some 15 had melanoma, 9 had renal cell carcinoma and 9 had head and neck cancer. A male proportion of around 80% and a mean age of approximately 62 years, ranging from about 23 to 90, were recorded for the dose-escalation cohort. Patients were allowed to have had prior anti-PD-1, anti-PD-L1 or anti-CTLA-4 therapy, and around two fifths of the dose-escalation patients had been treated with checkpoint inhibitors. Partial responses occurred in three dose-escalation patients: two with cutaneous melanoma and one with hepatocellular carcinoma. Peripheral TCRbeta sequencing aimed to test whether ivuxolimab altered TCR sequence diversity and caused clonal T-cell expansion. The monotherapy dose-escalation portion (N ≈ 50 patients) of the phase I ivuxolimab trial is reported in the paper.

Deletion took 0 bases off V and 6 bases off J, with a span of 11 bases between the germline ends. CDR1 SNHLY and CDR2 FYNNEI were looked up in the germline V gene. From cysteine to phenylalanine, the CDR3 is 15 amino acids long. Just CDR3 DNA is preserved here, 45 bases in frame from base 1. For sequencing of the TCRbeta CDR3 region, genomic DNA was extracted from the sorted cells. The immunoSEQ Assay was used to sequence the TCRbeta CDR3 regions. TCRdb obtained this table from immuneACCESS and retained in-frame rearrangements with V and J assigned. These tables miss some clones; where compared with another copy, unresolved V genes account for less than half of the shortfall, and the remainder is unexplained. Within this sample are some 95,000 clones, with around 88% of them counted one time only. The ten most abundant clones make up over 0.4% of the sample. Remarks on this clone: Its binding antigen is unknown. No much larger clonotype is one base removed from it; base qualities were not supplied.

Results and caveats for the whole study, not just this receptor: Low levels of normalized T-cell clonal expansion were also seen in some patients who did not respond. Partial responders in the 0.1-3.0 mg/kg groups had among the lowest normalized peripheral clonal expansion, especially among CD8+ T cells. After ivuxolimab, more expanded clones were found on average in CD8+ T cells than in CD4+ T cells. The antigen specificity of the clonally expanded peripheral T cells was not determined. At doses of 0.1 to 3.0 mg/kg, clonal expansion of both CD4+ and CD8+ blood T cells was observed from baseline to week 6.

The trial excluded patients who had a history of autoimmune disease or were on systemic immunosuppression. Peripheral blood for TCR sequencing was drawn from every dose cohort at baseline, at cycle 4 day 1 and at cycle 7 day 1. The samples were taken from a phase I, first-in-human, multicenter, open-label dose-escalation trial of ivuxolimab. Adults with locally advanced or metastatic melanoma, renal cell carcinoma, hepatocellular carcinoma or head and neck squamous cell carcinoma were enrolled in the trial. Before TCR sequencing, CD4+ and CD8+ T cells were separately sorted from peripheral blood. The sample consisted of CD4+ or CD8+ T cells sorted from blood, taken in a trial of the OX40 agonist ivuxolimab. The rearrangement combines TRBV2 with TRBJ2-2, with a weak D call of TRBD2 (6 bases match). This TCR was sampled from an adult with an advanced solid tumor such as melanoma, head and neck, liver or kidney cancer. The CDR3 protein: CASSEAGRPSGELFF. In nucleotides, the sequence is TGTGCCAGCAGTGAAGCTGGGAGGCCCTCCGGGGAGCTGTTTTTT.